Each of the 14 T cell receptor beta chains below was sequenced from the same sample in a study of shared clonotypes between healthy human individuals. Profiled with immunoSEQ multiplex PCR; TCRdb holds only in-frame clones, not every one. This sample yields 2 million or so clones, of which roughly 94% are seen a single time; more than 0.1% belongs to the top ten. The specimen was naive CD4+ T cells sorted from blood. Stated subset: CD45RA+ positively selected. Every receptor here comes from a man between 18 and 29 years old in good health.

V usage is TRBV5-1 and J usage is TRBJ2-3; no reliable D call. CDR1 is SGHRS, CDR2 YFSETQ, per germline. This CDR3 is 17 amino acids long. V lost 4 bases and J lost 2, with 20 bases in between. The CDR3 sequence is CASSPSTARLSTDTQYF. As DNA, the CDR3 is TGCGCCAGCAGCCCTTCTACGGCGAGACTTTCCACAGATACGCAGTATTTT. The full variable domain, completed using reference TRBV5-1 and TRBJ2-3, is KAGVTQTPRYLIKTRGQQVTLSCSPISGHRSVSWYQQTPGQGLQFLFEYFSETQRNKGNFPGRFSGRQFSNSRSEMNVSTLELGDSALYLCASSPSTARLSTDTQYFGPGTRLTVL.

The chain employs TRBV27 and TRBJ2-3; D possibly corresponds to TRBD2 (7 bases). The CDR3 loop spans 15 amino acids. The germline V gene has CDR1 MNHEY and CDR2 SMNVEV (reference sequence). V was trimmed by 1 base and J by 4 bases, leaving 12 bases between them. CDR3 residues: CASSLWRGRADTQYF. The CDR3 nucleotides are TGTGCCAGCAGTTTATGGCGGGGGCGCGCAGATACGCAGTATTTT.

The chain employs TRBV14 and TRBJ1-1; D ambiguous. The CDR3 is 13 amino acids. V shed 4 bases and J shed 0 bases, with 6 bases lying between them. Germline CDR1 and CDR2: SGHDN and FVKESK. CDR3 region: CASSPTMNTEAFF. In nucleotides, the CDR3 is TGTGCCAGCAGCCCCACGATGAACACTGAAGCTTTCTTT.

V usage is TRBV11-2 and J usage is TRBJ1-1; D gene ambiguous. CDR1 and CDR2 from the germline V gene are SGHAT and FQNNGV. CDR3 size: 16 residues. V was shortened by 1 base and J by 0 bases, with 12 bases between the two germline ends. CDR3 nucleotide sequence: TGTGCCAGCAGCTTAGGGCTCGGCATTATGAACACTGAAGCTTTCTTT. This gives the protein CASSLGLGIMNTEAFF.

The rearrangement uses TRBV5-8 and TRBJ2-5, with D perhaps TRBD2 (5 bases). The V and J ends lost 4 bases and 7 bases respectively, with 14 bases between them. Germline V gives CDR1 SGHTS, CDR2 YDEGEE. The CDR3 spans 13 residues. CDR3 in amino acids: CASSEGSVGTQYF. The CDR3 coding sequence is TGTGCCAGCAGCGAAGGGAGTGTGGGGACCCAGTACTTC.

The CDR3 is CASSLGLGKYGYTF. CDR3 nucleotides: TGCGCCAGCAGCTTGGGATTAGGGAAATATGGCTACACCTTC. The rearrangement uses TRBV5-1 and TRBJ1-2; no clear D gene. CDR3 length equals 14 residues. V was trimmed by 0 bases and J by 5 bases, leaving 11 bases between them. CDR1 and CDR2 (germline): SGHRS, YFSETQ. The whole variable domain, remainder taken from reference TRBV5-1 and TRBJ1-2, is KAGVTQTPRYLIKTRGQQVTLSCSPISGHRSVSWYQQTPGQGLQFLFEYFSETQRNKGNFPGRFSGRQFSNSRSEMNVSTLELGDSALYLCASSLGLGKYGYTFGSGTRLTVV.

The rearrangement links TRBV27 to TRBJ1-6; D call uncertain. Trimming cost V 2 bases and J 4 bases, with 6 bases left between them. CDR1 and CDR2 (germline): MNHEY, SMNVEV (reference sequence). The length of the CDR3 is 14 residues. The CDR3 sequence is CASSLSSYNSPLHF. The CDR3 DNA is TGTGCCAGCAGTTTAAGTAGTTATAATTCACCCCTCCACTTT.

The chain carries TRBV18 and TRBJ2-1; tentative D call: TRBD1 (5 bases). V was trimmed by 1 base and J by 1 base, leaving 8 bases between them. This CDR3 contains 15 residues. CDR1 is KGHSH and CDR2 is LQKENI in the germline V gene. The CDR3 DNA sequence: TGTGCCAGCTCACCACGAACAGGTTCCTACAATGAGCAGTTCTTC. This encodes CASSPRTGSYNEQFF.

J is TRBJ2-7 and V is TRBV6-6, with D hard to call. The V and J ends lost 0 bases and 0 bases respectively, with 6 bases between them. Germline values: CDR1 MNHNY, CDR2 SVGAGI (reference sequence). The CDR3 sequence is 14 residues long. The CDR3, as DNA: TGTGCCAGCAGTTACTCTTACAGCTCCTACGAGCAGTACTTC. The encoded protein is CASSYSYSSYEQYF.

The chain has TRBV6-5 and TRBJ1-1; D is uncertain. The CDR3 loop spans 15 amino acids. V was trimmed by 7 bases and J by 7 bases, leaving 22 bases between them. The germline CDR1 and CDR2 sequences are MNHEY and SVGAGI. For the CDR3, the DNA is TGTGCCAGCACCAAAGGAGGCGGAGGGCGTGTTGAAGCTTTCTTT. Its translation: CASTKGGGGRVEAFF.

The chain couples TRBV7-2 to TRBJ2-3; 13 positions agree with TRBD2. CDR3 length equals 16 residues. Trimming at V came to 4 bases and at J to 6 bases, leaving 7 bases not matched to a gene. Germline CDR1 reads SGHTA; CDR2 reads FQGNSA. The CDR3 is CASSSRPGLAGDTQYF. CDR3 bases: TGTGCCAGCAGCTCTCGACCGGGACTAGCGGGGGATACGCAGTATTTT.

The V and J genes are TRBV7-9 and TRBJ2-1; 7 nucleotides line up with TRBD1. V shed 2 bases and J 6 bases; nucleotides not matched to a gene: 4. CDR3 length: 14 residues. Germline CDR1 is SEHNR and CDR2 is FQNEAQ (reference sequence). CDR3 amino acids: CASSLYRGSNEQFF. The CDR3 coding sequence is TGTGCCAGCAGCTTATACAGGGGAAGCAATGAGCAGTTCTTC.

As to this clone: In the same sample, other DNA sequences code for this CDR3. The chain joins TRBV18 to TRBJ1-2, with 7 bases matching TRBD1. The CDR3 sequence is 13 residues long. CDR1 is KGHSH, CDR2 LQKENI, per germline. V gave up 5 bases and J gave up 5 bases; unmatched junction bases: 5. In DNA, the CDR3 is TGTGCCAGCTCATCCGGACAGGATTATGGCTACACCTTC. This translates into CASSSGQDYGYTF.

For this clone: This same CDR3 is encoded by further DNA sequences in the sample. The J gene is TRBJ2-2, the V gene TRBV28, with D possibly being TRBD2 (6 bases). The CDR3 sequence is 11 residues long. V was pared by 6 bases and J by 7 bases, with 6 bases between. Germline assignment: CDR1 MDHEN and CDR2 SYDVKM. DNA for the CDR3: TGTGCCAGCAGGGGAGGCGGGGAGCTGTTTTTT. Translating gives CASRGGGELFF. Together with reference TRBV28 and TRBJ2-2, the CDR3 gives the full variable domain: DVKVTQSSRYLVKRTGEKVFLECVQDMDHENMFWYRQDPGLGLRLIYFSYDVKMKEKGDIPEGYSVSREKKERFSLILESASTNQTSMYLCASRGGGELFFGEGSRLTVL.